This T cell receptor beta chain was retrieved from a study of control samples from healthy donors and cancer patients (dated by TCRdb to about 2020). From V the trimming removes 3 bases and from J it removes 0 bases, while the gene matches leave 1 base of the junction unaccounted for. Reading the germline V gene (reference sequence) gives CDR1 LGHDT and CDR2 YNNKEL. Measured from the cysteine to the phenylalanine, the CDR3 is 15 residues long. The read is trimmed to its CDR3 DNA, 45 bases read in frame from base 1. Notes on this clone: No cognate antigen has been identified for it. No qualities accompany the bases; no much larger clone lies one base away.

The receptor library was made with the immunoSEQ multiplex PCR assay. Here the immuneACCESS table is served through TCRdb, limited to in-frame sequences with V and J called. Missing clones are a known gap in these copies; in checked studies unresolved V genes cover under half, and the rest lacks a known reason. This sample comprises tens of thousands of clones, around 84% of them detected only once. The ten biggest clones cover about 9.9% of the sample. Sequencing was done on a sample of PBMCs. The TCR comes from a man in his fifties or sixties with head and neck cancer. The sequence links TRBV3-1 (or the pseudogene TRBV3-2) to TRBJ2-1, with TRBD2 matching 8 junction bases. The CDR3 reads as follows: CASSHSGNSYNEQFF. DNA sequence: TGTGCCAGCAGCCATAGCGGGAACTCCTACAATGAGCAGTTCTTC.